Presented here are 5 T cell receptor beta chains from one specimen sequenced in a study of T-cell memory formation after mild COVID-19. TCRdb reanalysed the 5' RACE reads using MiXCR and keeps one entry per CDR3 protein. The table lists 300,000 or so distinct CDR3 sequences, roughly 15% of them singletons, with 20% to 25% in the top ten. The sample taken for sequencing was PBMCs or a T cell subset sorted from them (not recorded which). Source of these receptors: a man aged 18 to 30 who had mild COVID-19 (a few samples of this study predate the infection). Cell type and time point are not known.

The chain uses TRBV9 and TRBJ1-2; D uncertain. The germline CDR1 and CDR2 sequences are SGDLS and YYNGEE. Trimming took off 4 bases at V and 5 bases at J, with 12 bases between the two ends. The CDR3 is 13 amino acids. CDR3 amino acids: CASSPEIWYGYTF. The CDR3 nucleotides read TGTGCCAGCAGCCCCGAGATCTGGTATGGCTACACCTTC.

Many counts were recorded for this clonotype. V usage is TRBV7-2 and J usage is TRBJ2-7; no clear D gene. The V end lost 1 base, the J end lost 1 base, and 20 bases lay between the germline ends. The CDR3 sequence is 18 residues long. CDR1 is SGHTA, CDR2 FQGNSA, per germline. This chain's CDR3 is CASSLGVLKDRRSYEQYV. CDR3 in DNA: TGTGCCAGCAGCTTAGGGGTTCTAAAGGACCGACGATCCTACGAGCAGTACGTC.

This clonotype was seen a few times. This rearrangement joins TRBV28 to TRBJ2-6; a possible D gene is TRBD2 (5 bases). V dropped 5 bases and J dropped 3 bases, with 17 bases sitting between them. The CDR3 extends over 17 amino acids. CDR1 and CDR2 (germline): MDHEN, SYDVKM. The CDR3 sequence: CASSLGRHGVGANVLTF. The CDR3 DNA is TGTGCCAGCAGTCTCGGTCGGCACGGGGTTGGGGCCAACGTCCTGACTTTC.

This clonotype was detected many times. The chain links TRBV20-1 to TRBJ1-1; no definite D call. The CDR3 length is 11 residues. Germline V gene sequence: CDR1 DFQATT, CDR2 SNEGSKA (reference sequence). V was pared by 1 base and J by 4 bases, with 4 bases between. The CDR3 loop is CSARAGTEAFF. The CDR3 DNA reads TGCAGTGCTAGAGCTGGCACTGAAGCTTTCTTT.

There are a few counts of this clonotype. The rearrangement links TRBV5-1 to TRBJ2-2; no firm D call. The length of the CDR3 is 14 residues. Germline values: CDR1 SGHRS, CDR2 YFSETQ. Between the trimmed V and J ends, which lost 0 bases and 5 bases, there was a span of 8 bases. The CDR3 here is CASSLVPGTGELFF. Here the CDR3 DNA reads TGCGCCAGCAGCTTGGTTCCCGGTACCGGGGAGCTGTTTTTT.